This T cell receptor beta chain was sequenced in a study of regulatory T cells in long-lasting Graves disease. The CDR3 is made up of 15 amino acids. Germline assignment: CDR1 SNHLY and CDR2 FYNNEI. With V trimmed by 7 bases and J by 3 bases, 8 bases remained unmatched. Documented time point: persistent/refractory GD, antithyroid drugs over 5 years with positive TRAb. The TCR library was made from RNA extracted from PBMCs. Blood from the periphery, approximately 10 milliliters in all, was drawn into EDTA tubes. This clonotype has at least ten counts. Its target is not known. The study's findings and limits: When disease was persistent, TRBV28, TRBJ1-2 and TRBJ2-5 were the favored segments.

TCR beta libraries were built with iRepertoire HTBI primers and Arm-PCR of CDR3 regions. Per the original methods: Roughly 65 TRBV and roughly 15 TRBJ segments were identified across samples. TCRdb used MiXCR to reprocess the multiplex PCR reads, holding one entry per CDR3 protein. The V and J calls follow TCRdb's processing rather than the paper's. The sample records 350,000 to 500,000 distinct CDR3 sequences, roughly 21% being singletons. V and J are TRBV2 and TRBJ2-2; TRBD2 agrees at 7 bases. The TCR originated in a female donor with Graves disease. The source was peripheral blood mononuclear cells (PBMCs), collected when the disease was refractory, from a patient treated with antithyroid drugs. CDR3 nucleotide sequence: TGTGCCAGCATGCCAGCGGGATGGTACACCGGGGAGCTGTTTTTT. This gives the protein CASMPAGWYTGELFF.